These 22 T cell receptor beta chains were sequenced from one sample in a study of vaccination and CD4 T cells after COVID-19. For these TCRs, the target antigens are not known. Treatment here: approximately nine-day PBMC culture with coronavirus spike peptide pools or control peptides (ViraFEST assay). According to the study, CD4+ T cells from the unexposed donor were gathered ahead of the COVID-19 pandemic (2011-2018). Oncomine TCR Beta short-read sequencing was applied to DNA from cultured CD4+ T cells. The template was genomic DNA from cultured CD4+ T cells. TCRdb reanalysed the PCR reads using MiXCR and keeps one entry per CDR3 protein. The profile covers 9,000 to 10,000 distinct CDR3 sequences, with about 28% appearing a single time and around 27% taken by the ten largest. The sequenced sample was CD4+ T cells from blood, cultured in vitro. These receptors were taken from a human donor in good health.

This clonotype was counted only a few times. V gene TRBV12-3 or TRBV12-4 combines with J gene TRBJ1-1; D not certain. The V end was cut by 6 bases, the J end by 1 base, with 12 bases between. CDR3 length: 14 residues. The CDR3 spells CASRPLRENTEAFF. The DNA of the CDR3 is TGTGCCAGCAGACCCCTAAGAGAGAACACTGAAGCTTTCTTT.

The sample holds a few counts of this clonotype. CDR3: CSAPDRGHNTEAFF. CDR3 DNA: TGCAGTGCCCCGGACAGGGGGCATAACACTGAAGCTTTCTTT. The V gene is TRBV20-1, the J gene TRBJ1-1; 11 nucleotides match TRBD1. CDR1 is DFQATT and CDR2 is SNEGSKA in the germline V gene (reference sequence). This CDR3 has 14 residues. V shed 6 bases, J shed 2 bases, and the junction held 5 bases outside the gene matches.

Here the CDR3 reads CASSSDRGRTEAFF. The CDR3 DNA reads TGTGCCAGCAGCTCTGACAGGGGGCGCACTGAAGCTTTCTTT. The chain carries TRBV7-2 and TRBJ1-1; 10 bases line up with TRBD1. Per germline, CDR1 SGHTA and CDR2 FQGNSA. This CDR3 has 14 amino acids. The ends lost 4 bases at V and 4 bases at J; junction bases unmatched: 3.

The chain is built from TRBV12-3 or TRBV12-4 and TRBJ2-3, with D unresolved. V was shortened by 1 base and J by 0 bases, with 5 bases between the two germline ends. CDR3 length equals 14 residues. The CDR3 is CASSLGDSTDTQYF. The CDR3 DNA reads TGTGCCAGCAGTTTAGGAGACAGCACAGATACGCAGTATTTT.

By share, this clonotype ranks as medium-sized. CDR3 sequence reads: CASSESGNQPQHF. The CDR3 DNA reads TGTGCCAGCAGTGAATCAGGGAATCAGCCCCAGCATTTT. The chain links TRBV25-1 to TRBJ1-5; TRBD1 is a possible D gene (5 bases). Germline V gives CDR1 MGHDK, CDR2 SYGVNS. V was pared by 1 base and J by 4 bases, with 5 bases between. This CDR3 has 13 amino acids.

This clonotype was seen only a few times. The rearrangement joins TRBV19 to TRBJ2-1; 7 nucleotides align to TRBD2. The CDR3 loop spans 14 amino acids. J was trimmed by 8 bases and V by 5 bases; bases with no gene match: 9. The germline V gene has CDR1 LNHDA and CDR2 SQIVND (reference sequence). This chain's CDR3 is CASSPRGGRDEQFF. CDR3 bases: TGTGCCAGTAGTCCCCGCGGAGGGAGGGATGAGCAGTTCTTC.

The chain joins TRBV10-3 to TRBJ1-5, with TRBD1 as a possible D gene (6 bases). V shed 0 bases and J shed 0 bases, with 24 bases lying between them. The CDR3 length is 21 residues. CDR1 is ENHRY and CDR2 is SYGVKD in the germline V gene. The CDR3 nucleotides read TGTGCCATCAGTGAGTCGAAGTCCGCGACAGGAGCCTTTTATAGCAATCAGCCCCAGCATTTT. Amino acids: CAISESKSATGAFYSNQPQHF.

The gene calls are TRBV7-8 and TRBJ2-7; D is undetermined. The CDR3 runs 14 residues. The V and J ends lost 2 bases and 3 bases respectively, with 11 bases between them. The germline gives CDR1 SGHVS, CDR2 FQNEAQ. For the CDR3, the DNA is TGTGCCAGCAGCTTAAACCCGGTTATCTACGAGCAGTACTTC. It yields the protein CASSLNPVIYEQYF.

The gene calls are TRBV5-5 and TRBJ1-1; 11 nucleotides match TRBD1. CDR3 length: 12 residues. Germline loops: CDR1 SGHKS, CDR2 YYEKEE (reference sequence). J gave up 11 bases and V 4 bases, and 4 bases lay outside the gene matches. The CDR3 DNA reads TGTGCCAGCAGCCTTGGGGACAGGGGGGCTTTCTTT. This sequence encodes CASSLGDRGAFF.

This clonotype was found once. In DNA, the CDR3 is TGTGCCAGCATAGGACTCCCACATGAGCAGTTCTTC. Encoded protein: CASIGLPHEQFF. This sequence joins TRBV2 and TRBJ2-1; TRBD2 is a possible D gene (5 bases). Germline V gene lookup returns CDR1 SNHLY and CDR2 FYNNEI. V was shortened by 7 bases and J by 8 bases, with 12 bases between the two germline ends. This CDR3 has 12 residues.

The genes are TRBV7-2 and TRBJ2-7; 10 nucleotides align to TRBD1. Trimming cost V 1 base and J 2 bases; bases outside gene matches: 5. The CDR3 contains 16 residues. Germline V lookup: CDR1 SGHTA, CDR2 FQGNSA. As DNA, the CDR3 is TGTGCCAGCAGCTTAGAAGGGACAGGGGCCCCCTACGAGCAGTACTTC. Its translation is CASSLEGTGAPYEQYF. Full variable domain (missing parts from reference TRBV7-2 and TRBJ2-7): GAGVSQSPSNKVTEKGKDVELRCDPISGHTALYWYRQSLGQGLEFLIYFQGNSAPDKSGLPSDRFSAERTGGSVSTLTIQRTQQEDSAVYLCASSLEGTGAPYEQYFGPGTRLTVT.

This clonotype came up a few times. V usage is TRBV7-9 and J usage is TRBJ1-5; D is unresolved. CDR1 and CDR2 (germline): SEHNR, FQNEAQ (reference sequence). The CDR3 extends over 14 amino acids. The V and J ends lost 4 bases and 5 bases respectively, with 12 bases between them. The CDR3 here is CASSSPGSHQPQHF. The CDR3 nucleotides read TGTGCCAGCAGCTCCCCCGGCAGCCATCAGCCCCAGCATTTT. Filled out from reference TRBV7-9 and TRBJ1-5, the complete variable domain reads DTGVSQNPRHKITKRGQNVTFRCDPISEHNRLYWYRQTLGQGPEFLTYFQNEAQLEKSRLLSDRFSAERPKGSFSTLEIQRTEQGDSAMYLCASSSPGSHQPQHFGDGTRLSIL.

This clonotype is a singleton in its sample. This rearrangement joins TRBV11-2 to TRBJ2-7; D might be TRBD1 or TRBD2, each matching 6 bases. The germline V gene encodes CDR1 SGHAT and CDR2 FQNNGV. The germline V and J ends were trimmed by 2 bases and 2 bases, with 22 bases remaining between them. The CDR3 consists of 18 residues. CDR3 protein: CASSLRRGSSGTAYEQYF. CDR3 in DNA: TGTGCCAGCAGCTTAAGGAGGGGGAGTTCGGGAACAGCCTACGAGCAGTACTTC.

This sequence joins TRBV28 and TRBJ2-7; the D gene could be TRBD1 or TRBD2 (5 bases each). The V end was cut by 6 bases, the J end by 4 bases, with 16 bases between. CDR3 size: 14 residues. In germline, CDR1 is MDHEN, CDR2 SYDVKM. The chain's CDR3 is CASSGQGVLYEQYF. The CDR3, as DNA: TGTGCCAGCAGCGGCCAGGGAGTATTGTACGAGCAGTACTTC.

This clonotype was seen only a few times. The chain recombines TRBV20-1 with TRBJ1-3, with TRBD1 identical over 7 bases. The V segment lost 6 bases and the J segment 0 bases; nucleotides outside the gene matches: 5. Germline V gene data show CDR1 as DFQATT and CDR2 as SNEGSKA (reference sequence). The CDR3 is 14 residues long. CDR3 bases: TGCAGTGCGCCCAGGGGGACCTCTGGAAACACCATATATTTT. Translated: CSAPRGTSGNTIYF.

This sequence joins TRBV20-1 and TRBJ2-5; 9 nucleotides align to TRBD2. The germline gives CDR1 DFQATT, CDR2 SNEGSKA (reference sequence). Losses at the gene ends were 0 bases for V and 4 bases for J; bases not matched to a gene: 6. The CDR3 has 15 amino acids. DNA of the CDR3: TGCAGTGCTAGAGATCGTATAGCGGGAGTAGAGACCCAGTACTTC. Residues: CSARDRIAGVETQYF.

This clonotype appeared a few times. CDR3 amino acids: CASSLGYEQYF. The CDR3 bases are TGTGCCAGCAGCTTAGGTTACGAGCAGTACTTC. The chain has TRBV5-4 and TRBJ2-7; D unclear. The V end lost 2 bases, the J end lost 4 bases, and 4 bases lay between the germline ends. From germline, CDR1 is SGHNT and CDR2 YYREEE (reference sequence). This CDR3 has 11 amino acids.

This chain links TRBV3-1 with TRBJ2-7; D is ambiguous. CDR3 length: 13 residues. The V and J ends lost 4 bases and 3 bases respectively, with 10 bases between them. CDR1 is LGHDT, CDR2 YNNKEL, per germline (reference sequence). CDR3 sequence (DNA): TGTGCCAGCAGCCTTGGGATCTACTACGAGCAGTACTTC. It is translated as CASSLGIYYEQYF.

This clonotype appeared a few times. Here the CDR3 DNA reads TGTGCCTGCCCCGCAGCAGGGACGGTTGGGGCTTTCTTT. Amino acid sequence: CACPAAGTVGAFF. The gene calls are TRBV30 and TRBJ1-1; the D gene is possibly TRBD1 (5 bases). Germline V gene data show CDR1 as GTSNPN and CDR2 as SVGIG (reference sequence). V was trimmed by 6 bases and J by 11 bases, leaving 22 bases between them. CDR3 size: 13 residues.

The V call is TRBV12-3 or TRBV12-4, the J call TRBJ1-1; unclear D gene. This CDR3 has 12 residues. Trimming left V 5 bases short and J 6 bases short, with 10 bases between. This CDR3 reads CASSISAAEAFF. CDR3 DNA: TGTGCCAGCAGTATATCAGCCGCTGAAGCTTTCTTT.

This clonotype came up once. The chain uses TRBV7-6 and TRBJ2-1; D is uncertain. With 1 base removed from V and 8 bases from J, the gap between germline ends came to 3 bases. The CDR3 is 11 amino acids. Germline loops: CDR1 SGHVS, CDR2 FNYEAQ. CDR3 nucleotide sequence: TGTGCCAGCAGCTTAGAACATGAGCAGTTCTTC. Translated, it gives CASSLEHEQFF.

Within the sample, this clonotype is medium-sized. The V call is TRBV27, the J call TRBJ1-6; perhaps TRBD1 as D (6 bases). This CDR3 is 14 amino acids long. V lost 2 bases to trimming and J lost 6 bases, with 8 bases between them. Germline V CDR1 and CDR2: MNHEY, SMNVEV (reference sequence). The CDR3 loop reads CASSLGQSNSPLHF. As DNA, the CDR3 is TGTGCCAGCAGTTTAGGACAGAGTAATTCACCCCTCCACTTT.